The entry that follows covers one TCR beta chain sequence. Its antigen is undetermined. This entry is derived from a study of PD-1 blockade in classical Hodgkin lymphoma. Germline loops: CDR1 SGDLS, CDR2 YYNGEE. Germline trimming cut 2 bases from V and 0 bases from J; bases unmatched to any gene: 12. This CDR3 has 19 amino acids. In every patient, relapse followed autologous stem cell transplantation, while exposure to brentuximab vedotin differed. Broader study findings: By cycle point C4D1, TCR diversity had risen significantly in CD4+ cells (but not CD8+ cells). The authors have not defined what causes the repertoire differences, possibly disease activity or prior therapy.

Libraries were prepared by immunoSEQ multiplex PCR; TCRdb keeps only in-frame clonotypes and omits some of them. This sample carries thousands of clones, 80% to 90% of them seen once, and the ten largest clones take around 15%. The clonotype comes from a human donor with classical Hodgkin lymphoma. This rearrangement joins TRBV9 to TRBJ2-3, with 10 nucleotides matching TRBD2. The input for sequencing was peripheral blood mononuclear cells (PBMCs), taken at baseline. The chain's CDR3 is CASSVDTGTSDTSTDTQYF. The CDR3 DNA sequence: TGTGCCAGCAGCGTGGATACCGGGACTAGCGACACTAGCACAGATACGCAGTATTTT. Using reference TRBV9 and TRBJ2-3 for the parts outside the CDR3, the full variable domain is DSGVTQTPKHLITATGQRVTLRCSPRSGDLSVYWYQQSLDQGLQFLIQYYNGEERAKGNILERFSAQQFPDLHSELNLSSLELGDSALYFCASSVDTGTSDTSTDTQYFGPGTRLTVL.